This TCR beta chain emerged from a study of type 1 regulatory T cells. Study in general: An in vitro protocol generated T-allo10, a Tr1-enriched, alloantigen-specific CD4 T cell product.

Concerning this clonotype itself: As yet, its antigen is unknown.

V gave up 6 bases and J gave up 3 bases, with 14 bases separating them. The CDR3 loop spans 15 amino acids. CDR1 and CDR2 (germline): ENHRY, SYGVKD. Graft donor-derived T-allo10 cells were described as host-alloantigen-specific, anergic, and alloantigen-specifically suppressive. TCRdb re-analysed the reads in MiXCR, keeping a single row per CDR3 protein. The sample holds 60,000 to 70,000 distinct CDR3 sequences; about 69% are singletons and the top ten take less than 8.5%. The receptor was isolated from a human donor in good health. The material sequenced was cultured T cells, either the whole culture or a sorted T cell fraction (not recorded which). Subset specified: Tr1-enriched cell product generated in vitro against host alloantigens. This sequence joins TRBV10-3 and TRBJ2-2; the D gene could be TRBD1 or TRBD2 (5 bases each). CDR3 bases: TGTGCCATCAGGAGGGGACCCCGCGACACCGGGGAGCTGTTTTTT. The encoded protein is CAIRRGPRDTGELFF.